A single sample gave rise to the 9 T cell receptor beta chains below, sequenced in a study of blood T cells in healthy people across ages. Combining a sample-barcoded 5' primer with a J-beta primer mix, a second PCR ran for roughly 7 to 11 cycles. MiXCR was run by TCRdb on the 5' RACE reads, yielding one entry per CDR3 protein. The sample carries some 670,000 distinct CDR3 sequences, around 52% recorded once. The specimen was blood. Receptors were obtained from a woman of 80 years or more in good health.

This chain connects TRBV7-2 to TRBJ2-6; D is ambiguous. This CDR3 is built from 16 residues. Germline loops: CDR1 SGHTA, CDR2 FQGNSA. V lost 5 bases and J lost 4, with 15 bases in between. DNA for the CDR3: TGTGCCAGCAGCCCAGGAGTACTTCCAGGGGCCAACGTCCTGACTTTC. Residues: CASSPGVLPGANVLTF. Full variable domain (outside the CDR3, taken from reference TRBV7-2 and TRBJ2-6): GAGVSQSPSNKVTEKGKDVELRCDPISGHTALYWYRQSLGQGLEFLIYFQGNSAPDKSGLPSDRFSAERTGGSVSTLTIQRTQQEDSAVYLCASSPGVLPGANVLTFGAGSRLTVL.

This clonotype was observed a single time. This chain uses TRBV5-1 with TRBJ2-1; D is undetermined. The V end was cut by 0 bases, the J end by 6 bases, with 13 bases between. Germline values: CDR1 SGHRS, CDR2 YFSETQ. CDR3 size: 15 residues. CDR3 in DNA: TGCGCCAGCAGCTTGGTGAGAGTCGTAAGCAATGAGCAGTTCTTC. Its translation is CASSLVRVVSNEQFF.

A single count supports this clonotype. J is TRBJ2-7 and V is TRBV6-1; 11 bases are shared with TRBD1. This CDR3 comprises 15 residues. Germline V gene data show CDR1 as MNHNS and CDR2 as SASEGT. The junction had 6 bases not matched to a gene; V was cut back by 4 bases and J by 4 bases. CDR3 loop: CASSVGGQGAYEQYF. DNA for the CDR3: TGTGCCAGCAGTGTCGGCGGACAGGGGGCGTACGAGCAGTACTTC.

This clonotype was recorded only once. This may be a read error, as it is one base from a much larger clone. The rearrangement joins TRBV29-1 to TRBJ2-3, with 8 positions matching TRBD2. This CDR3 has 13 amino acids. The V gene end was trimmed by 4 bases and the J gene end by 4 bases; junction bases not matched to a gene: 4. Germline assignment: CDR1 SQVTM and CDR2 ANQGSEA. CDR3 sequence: CSVGGRRPDTQYF. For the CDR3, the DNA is TGCAGCGTTGGCGGGAGGCGCCCAGATACGCAGTATTTT.

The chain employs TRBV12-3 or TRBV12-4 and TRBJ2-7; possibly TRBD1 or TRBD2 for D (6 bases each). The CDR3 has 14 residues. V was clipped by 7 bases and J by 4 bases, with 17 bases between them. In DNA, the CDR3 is TGTGCCAGCACCCCGCGTGGGGGGCCTTACGAGCAGTACTTC. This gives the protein CASTPRGGPYEQYF.

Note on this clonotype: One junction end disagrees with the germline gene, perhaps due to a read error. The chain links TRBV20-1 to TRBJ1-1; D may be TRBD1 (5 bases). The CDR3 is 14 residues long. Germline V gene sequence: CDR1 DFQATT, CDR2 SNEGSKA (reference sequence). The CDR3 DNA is TGCAGTGCTGGAGACCCGACAGTCCTCACTGAAGCTTTCTTT. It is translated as CSAGDPTVLTEAFF.

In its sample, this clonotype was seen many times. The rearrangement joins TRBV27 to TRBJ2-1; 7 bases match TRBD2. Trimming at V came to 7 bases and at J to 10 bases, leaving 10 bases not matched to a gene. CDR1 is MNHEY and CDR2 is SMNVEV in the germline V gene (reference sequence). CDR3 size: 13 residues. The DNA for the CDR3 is TGTGCCAGCAACAACCGGGGCGGGGGAGAGCAGTTCTTC. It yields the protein CASNNRGGGEQFF.

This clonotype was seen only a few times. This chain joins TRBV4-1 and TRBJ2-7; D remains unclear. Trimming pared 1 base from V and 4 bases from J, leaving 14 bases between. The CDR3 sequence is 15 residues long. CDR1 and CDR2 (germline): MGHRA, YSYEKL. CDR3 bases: TGCGCCAGCAGCCAAGGAGTACCAATGGGTTACGAGCAGTACTTC. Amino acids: CASSQGVPMGYEQYF.

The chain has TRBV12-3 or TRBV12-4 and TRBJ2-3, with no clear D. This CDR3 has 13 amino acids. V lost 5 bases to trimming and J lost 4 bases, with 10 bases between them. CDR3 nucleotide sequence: TGTGCCAGCAGTCTCCATAGGGCAGATACGCAGTATTTT. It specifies CASSLHRADTQYF.